Listed below are T cell receptor beta chains from one sample, sequenced in a study of regulatory T cells in long-lasting Graves disease. MiXCR, applied by TCRdb to the multiplex PCR reads, yields one record per CDR3 protein. The sample includes about 430,000 distinct CDR3 sequences, 15% of them seen just once. These data also formed part of another study, on T cells in Graves' hyperthyroidism and ophthalmopathy.

Sequenced material: peripheral blood mononuclear cells (PBMCs), taken at new diagnosis, from a patient treated with antithyroid drugs. All receptors come from a middle-aged woman with Graves disease. Both conserved end residues are part of each CDR3. A D gene is named only where the DNA matches it firmly. The listing skips clone size in some rows; elsewhere it reads once, few, many or a size class.

TRBD2	TRBV7-8	many	TRBJ2-7	CASSPLAGVNTYEQYF	TGTGCCAGCAGCCCTCTAGCGGGGGTCAATACCTACGAGCAGTACTTC
TRBD2	TRBV28	many	TRBJ2-1	CASSRTRIEQFF	TGTGCCAGCAGTCGGACTAGGATTGAGCAGTTCTTC
TRBD2	TRBV11-3	many	TRBJ2-3	CASSKGTSGRTDTQYF	TGTGCCAGCAGCAAGGGGACTAGCGGGAGAACAGATACGCAGTATTTT
.	TRBV30	many	TRBJ2-5	CAWAPSPRGRRGAQYF	TGTGCCTGGGCCCCCTCCCCGCGGGGAAGGAGAGGGGCCCAGTACTTC
TRBD2	TRBV7-9	many	TRBJ2-1	CASSSLAGVSNEQFF	TGTGCCAGCAGCTCCCTAGCGGGAGTGAGCAATGAGCAGTTCTTC
.	TRBV11-1	many	TRBJ1-1	CASSRIRTRGAFNTEAFF	TGTGCCAGCAGCCGTATCCGGACTAGGGGGGCATTCAACACTGAAGCTTTCTTT
.	TRBV29-1	many	TRBJ2-7	CSVGSGYEQYF	TGCAGCGTTGGGTCCGGATACGAGCAGTACTTC
TRBD1	TRBV18	.	TRBJ1-2	CAGSQGTGDGYTF	TGTGCCGGCTCACAAGGGACAGGGGACGGCTACACCTTC
TRBD2	TRBV11-2	many	TRBJ2-5	CASSPSGRNQETQYF	TGTGCCAGCAGCCCTAGCGGGAGGAACCAAGAGACCCAGTACTTC
TRBD1	TRBV4-1	once	TRBJ1-1	CASTYILLDRGRTEAFF	TGCGCCAGCACCTATATTCTCCTGGACAGGGGGCGGACTGAAGCTTTCTTT
.	TRBV19	few	TRBJ2-7	CASSIVLANEQYF	TGTGCCAGTAGTATAGTCCTAGCCAACGAGCAGTACTTC
.	TRBV6-5	.	TRBJ1-1	CANSYSIYIGTEAFF	TGTGCCAACAGTTACTCGATCTACATAGGGACTGAAGCTTTCTTT
TRBD2	TRBV3-1	few	TRBJ2-1	CASNLAGTNNEQFF	TGTGCCAGCAATTTAGCGGGCACCAACAATGAGCAGTTCTTC
.	TRBV20-1	.	TRBJ2-3	CSAKRNTDTQYF	TGCAGTGCTAAGCGGAACACAGATACGCAGTATTTT
.	TRBV20-1	.	TRBJ1-1	CSARENSLNTEAFF	TGCAGTGCTAGAGAGAACAGTCTGAACACTGAAGCTTTCTTT